The 28 T cell receptor beta chains below were found in one sample sequenced in a study of T cells after yellow fever vaccination. TCRdb recomputed calls from the 5' RACE reads with MiXCR, one row per CDR3 protein. The top ten hold roughly 26% of the sample, which has 300,000 to 400,000 distinct CDR3 sequences, approximately 4.2% seen once. Sequenced material: PBMCs, taken 5 days after the yellow fever booster vaccination. All receptors derive from a man in his late teens or twenties who received the YFV17D yellow fever vaccine.

J is TRBJ2-7 and V is TRBV7-9, with no clear D. The CDR3 spans 14 residues. Per germline, CDR1 SEHNR and CDR2 FQNEAQ (reference sequence). V gave up 5 bases and J gave up 7 bases, with 18 bases separating them. The CDR3 here is CASSPGWSGAEQYF. The CDR3 DNA sequence: TGTGCCAGCAGCCCCGGTTGGTCGGGCGCGGAGCAGTACTTC.

This chain links TRBV20-1 with TRBJ1-5, with 7 nucleotides matching TRBD1. Germline V lookup: CDR1 DFQATT, CDR2 SNEGSKA (reference sequence). The CDR3 runs 17 residues. The V and J ends lost 0 bases and 3 bases, in that order; junction bases with no gene match: 11. The CDR3 is CSAREAAGGNDNQPQHF. CDR3 DNA: TGCAGTGCTAGAGAGGCGGCAGGGGGGAATGACAATCAGCCCCAGCATTTT.

The gene calls are TRBV7-9 and TRBJ2-2, with 8 bases lining up with TRBD1. CDR1 SEHNR and CDR2 FQNEAQ come from the germline V gene (reference sequence). The V segment lost 4 bases and the J segment 3 bases; nucleotides outside the gene matches: 1. This CDR3 comprises 14 residues. In DNA form, the CDR3 reads TGTGCCAGCAGCTACAGGGGGGACACCGGGGAGCTGTTTTTT. This sequence encodes CASSYRGDTGELFF.

This clonotype was recorded many times. The V gene is TRBV27, the J gene TRBJ1-1; D is unresolved. Trimming took off 6 bases at V and 1 base at J, with 12 bases between the two ends. CDR3 length: 14 amino acids. The germline V gene has CDR1 MNHEY and CDR2 SMNVEV (reference sequence). The CDR3 bases are TGTGCCAGCAGAAGGCTCGAGGGGAACACTGAAGCTTTCTTT. This translates into CASRRLEGNTEAFF.

This clonotype showed up just a few times. CDR3 sequence (DNA): TGTGCCAGCAGCCAAGGGGACAGGGGAAACACAGATACGCAGTATTTT. It translates to CASSQGDRGNTDTQYF. The chain has TRBV14 and TRBJ2-3; TRBD1 aligns across 10 bases. This CDR3 is built from 16 residues. Trimming took 1 base from V and 2 from J; bases not matched to a gene: 3. Germline lookup yields CDR1 SGHDN and CDR2 FVKESK.

The chain joins TRBV5-1 to TRBJ1-2; D unresolved. This CDR3 has 14 amino acids. CDR1 and CDR2 from the germline V gene are SGHRS and YFSETQ. Deletions cut 0 bases from V and 4 bases from J, with 10 bases between. The CDR3 loop is CASSLDEGGYGYTF. CDR3 nucleotides: TGCGCCAGCAGCTTGGACGAGGGCGGCTATGGCTACACCTTC.

This clonotype came up a few times. The V and J genes are TRBV7-2 and TRBJ1-2; TRBD1 matches at 7 bases. V shed 4 bases, J shed 8 bases, and the junction held 13 bases outside the gene matches. This CDR3 is built from 15 residues. The V gene's germline CDR1 is SGHTA and CDR2 FQGNSA. The CDR3: CASSSAGGRLGGYTF. The CDR3 bases are TGTGCCAGCAGCTCCGCAGGGGGGCGATTGGGAGGCTACACCTTC. Full variable domain (remainder filled in from reference TRBV7-2 and TRBJ1-2): GAGVSQSPSNKVTEKGKDVELRCDPISGHTALYWYRQSLGQGLEFLIYFQGNSAPDKSGLPSDRFSAERTGGSVSTLTIQRTQQEDSAVYLCASSSAGGRLGGYTFGSGTRLTVV.

This clonotype was detected ten times or more. The chain combines TRBV6-5 with TRBJ2-7; D could derive from TRBD1 or TRBD2 (5 bases each). The CDR3 covers 13 residues. Looked up from germline, CDR1 is MNHEY and CDR2 is SVGAGI. V dropped 10 bases and J dropped 6 bases, with 19 bases sitting between them. The CDR3 is CATSRDGLGEQYV. CDR3 in DNA: TGTGCCACTAGCCGGGACGGATTGGGCGAGCAGTACGTC.

This clonotype was recorded many times. The chain has TRBV5-1 and TRBJ1-1; D is undetermined. CDR1 and CDR2 (germline): SGHRS, YFSETQ. The CDR3 is 12 residues long. The V gene lost 1 base and the J gene lost 5 bases, with 6 bases spanning the gap. The DNA of the CDR3 is TGCGCCAGCAGCTTGTCGGAAACTGAAGCTTTCTTT. Amino acid sequence: CASSLSETEAFF. The variable domain in full, with the rest retrieved from reference TRBV5-1 and TRBJ1-1, is KAGVTQTPRYLIKTRGQQVTLSCSPISGHRSVSWYQQTPGQGLQFLFEYFSETQRNKGNFPGRFSGRQFSNSRSEMNVSTLELGDSALYLCASSLSETEAFFGQGTRLTVV.

This clonotype was observed a handful of times. This chain links TRBV25-1 with TRBJ1-3, with D perhaps matching TRBD1 (6 bases). The CDR3 covers 15 residues. Germline CDR1 is MGHDK and CDR2 is SYGVNS. Trimming left V 2 bases short and J 6 bases short, with 14 bases between. CDR3 region: CASSEVNREENTIYF. CDR3 nucleotide sequence: TGTGCCAGCAGTGAAGTCAACAGGGAGGAAAACACCATATATTTT.

The V and J genes are TRBV6-2 or TRBV6-3 and TRBJ2-3, with D possibly TRBD1 on 6 matching bases. Germline V CDR1 and CDR2: MNHEY, SVGEGT. The CDR3 runs to 12 residues. Trimming stripped 7 bases from V and 10 bases from J, with 15 bases between. CDR3 sequence reads: CASTTSGTPQYF. In DNA, the CDR3 is TGTGCCAGCACCACCTCCGGGACACCGCAGTATTTT.

The chain uses TRBV29-1 and TRBJ1-1; 9 bases agree with TRBD1. The junction had 7 bases not matched to a gene; V was cut back by 4 bases and J by 7 bases. The CDR3 is made up of 13 amino acids. Germline lookup yields CDR1 SQVTM and CDR2 ANQGSEA. CDR3 bases: TGCAGCGTTGGGACAGGGGTTCCTGATGAAGCTTTCTTT. Translated, it gives CSVGTGVPDEAFF.

This clonotype was picked up a small number of times. The chain carries TRBV20-1 and TRBJ2-7; 7 bases align to TRBD2. The CDR3 loop spans 14 amino acids. The V segment lost 3 bases and the J segment 0 bases; nucleotides outside the gene matches: 5. The germline gives CDR1 DFQATT, CDR2 SNEGSKA (reference sequence). CDR3 nucleotide sequence: TGCAGTGCTAGGGGAGCGGGGAGCTCCTACGAGCAGTACTTC. Translation gives CSARGAGSSYEQYF.

This clonotype came up many times. The J gene is TRBJ1-2, the V gene TRBV27; D is ambiguous. Germline lookup yields CDR1 MNHEY and CDR2 SMNVEV (reference sequence). The CDR3 has 13 residues. V shed 9 bases and J shed 2 bases, with 13 bases lying between them. The DNA of the CDR3 is TGTGCCAGACGGGCCGGACGAAACTATGGCTACACCTTC. It translates to CARRAGRNYGYTF.

The CDR3 protein is CSASGLALETQYF. CDR3 in DNA: TGCAGTGCTTCGGGACTAGCCCTAGAGACCCAGTACTTC. J is TRBJ2-5 and V is TRBV20-1; 9 nucleotides line up with TRBD2. J lost 4 bases, V lost 5 bases, and 5 bases had no gene match. CDR3 size: 13 residues. Germline CDR1 DFQATT, CDR2 SNEGSKA (reference sequence).

V is TRBV20-1 and J is TRBJ1-1, with TRBD1 as a possible D gene (6 bases). The germline V and J ends were trimmed by 1 base and 0 bases, with 12 bases remaining between them. This CDR3 comprises 15 residues. The germline V gene has CDR1 DFQATT and CDR2 SNEGSKA (reference sequence). This CDR3 reads CSARVTGDMNTEAFF. The DNA for the CDR3 is TGCAGTGCTAGAGTTACCGGGGACATGAACACTGAAGCTTTCTTT.

This clonotype has a handful of counts. This chain joins TRBV20-1 and TRBJ2-1; tentatively, D is TRBD1 or TRBD2 (6 bases each). Germline CDR1 and CDR2: DFQATT and SNEGSKA (reference sequence). This CDR3 comprises 13 residues. The chain's CDR3 is CSLWDWGAYEQFF. The CDR3 DNA sequence: TGCAGCCTGTGGGACTGGGGGGCCTATGAGCAGTTCTTC.

This rearrangement joins TRBV12-3 or TRBV12-4 to TRBJ2-2; 7 nucleotides align to TRBD1. Trimming at V came to 6 bases and at J to 2 bases, leaving 9 bases not matched to a gene. The CDR3 extends over 16 amino acids. The CDR3 nucleotides read TGTGCCAGCAGATTCTCCGGGACAGCTAACACCGGGGAGCTGTTTTTT. Amino acid sequence: CASRFSGTANTGELFF.

This clonotype has a count of ten or more. V usage is TRBV7-2 and J usage is TRBJ2-1; TRBD2 agrees at 10 bases. The ends lost 4 bases at V and 8 bases at J; junction bases unmatched: 8. The CDR3 loop spans 15 amino acids. Germline CDR1 reads SGHTA; CDR2 reads FQGNSA. The CDR3 DNA follows: TGTGCCAGCAGCTCCGAGCGGGGGGGCCGGGATGAGCAGTTCTTC. It codes for CASSSERGGRDEQFF.

In its sample, this clonotype was seen a few times. J is TRBJ1-2 and V is TRBV7-9, with D tentatively TRBD1 (6 bases). CDR3 length: 14 amino acids. V was pared by 4 bases and J by 4 bases, with 13 bases between. Per the germline V gene, CDR1 is SEHNR and CDR2 is FQNEAQ (reference sequence). The CDR3 region is CASSSGHLFYGYTF. For the CDR3, the DNA is TGTGCCAGCAGCTCGGGACACCTCTTCTATGGCTACACCTTC. Looking up the rest from reference TRBV7-9 and TRBJ1-2 gives the full variable domain: DTGVSQNPRHKITKRGQNVTFRCDPISEHNRLYWYRQTLGQGPEFLTYFQNEAQLEKSRLLSDRFSAERPKGSFSTLEIQRTEQGDSAMYLCASSSGHLFYGYTFGSGTRLTVV.

This clonotype was picked up a small number of times. This chain joins TRBV7-2 and TRBJ1-2; D remains ambiguous. V was trimmed by 7 bases and J by 1 base, leaving 7 bases between them. This CDR3 has 12 residues. Germline loops: CDR1 SGHTA, CDR2 FQGNSA. CDR3 residues: CASNGLNYGYTF. The CDR3 region has the DNA TGTGCCAGCAACGGGCTTAACTATGGCTACACCTTC.

The chain combines TRBV20-1 with TRBJ2-7; D remains unclear. Germline-derived CDR1 and CDR2 are DFQATT and SNEGSKA (reference sequence). V gave up 2 bases and J gave up 2 bases, with 10 bases separating them. This CDR3 contains 13 residues. For the CDR3, the DNA is TGCAGTGCTAGATTTGGGCCAACCTACGAGCAGTACTTC. It specifies CSARFGPTYEQYF.

The chain joins TRBV20-1 to TRBJ2-3; 7 bases are a match to TRBD2. The V gene end was trimmed by 3 bases and the J gene end by 1 base; junction bases not matched to a gene: 7. From germline, CDR1 is DFQATT and CDR2 SNEGSKA (reference sequence). This CDR3 has 15 residues. CDR3 coding DNA: TGCAGTGCTAGTTCCGGCGGGAGACGCACAGATACGCAGTATTTT. It is translated as CSASSGGRRTDTQYF.

The sample holds many counts of this clonotype. The rearrangement joins TRBV12-5 to TRBJ1-6, with D unresolved. The CDR3 consists of 13 residues. Germline CDR1 and CDR2: LGHNT and FRNRAP. Between the trimmed V and J ends, which lost 1 base and 9 bases, there was a span of 7 bases. CDR3 bases: TGTGCTAGTGGTTTGGGGGTTAGTTCACCCCTCCACTTT. Amino acids: CASGLGVSSPLHF.

CDR3: CASSHDRVQETQYF. As DNA, the CDR3 is TGTGCCAGCTCACACGACAGGGTTCAAGAGACCCAGTACTTC. The chain recombines TRBV18 with TRBJ2-5, with 7 bases matching TRBD1. J gave up 2 bases and V 4 bases, and 4 bases lay outside the gene matches. The CDR3 spans 14 residues. The germline V gene has CDR1 KGHSH and CDR2 LQKENI.

The chain recombines TRBV20-1 with TRBJ2-2; D is possibly TRBD1 or TRBD2 (5 bases each). V lost 5 bases and J lost 5, with 15 bases in between. This CDR3 region has 14 residues. Germline V gene data show CDR1 as DFQATT and CDR2 as SNEGSKA (reference sequence). As DNA, the CDR3 is TGCAGTGCTTTGACAGCGCCGGGAACCGGGGAGCTGTTTTTT. It encodes CSALTAPGTGELFF.

This clonotype has just a few counts. This CDR3 is CASSLVGASDTQYF. Here the CDR3 DNA reads TGTGCCAGCAGCTTGGTTGGGGCATCAGATACGCAGTATTTT. The chain carries TRBV5-6 and TRBJ2-3, with TRBD1 as a possible D gene (5 bases). Trimming left V 0 bases short and J 4 bases short, with 9 bases between. The V gene's germline CDR1 is SGHDT and CDR2 YYEEEE. The CDR3 contains 14 residues.

This clonotype appeared many times. The chain uses TRBV3-1 and TRBJ1-1; 8 bases map to TRBD1. J gave up 1 base and V 2 bases, and 9 bases lay outside the gene matches. Germline V gene data show CDR1 as LGHDT and CDR2 as YNNKEL (reference sequence). This CDR3 has 17 amino acids. Written as DNA, the CDR3 is TGTGCCAGCAGCCAAACAGGGGGGCCAATGACGAACACTGAAGCTTTCTTT. Protein: CASSQTGGPMTNTEAFF.